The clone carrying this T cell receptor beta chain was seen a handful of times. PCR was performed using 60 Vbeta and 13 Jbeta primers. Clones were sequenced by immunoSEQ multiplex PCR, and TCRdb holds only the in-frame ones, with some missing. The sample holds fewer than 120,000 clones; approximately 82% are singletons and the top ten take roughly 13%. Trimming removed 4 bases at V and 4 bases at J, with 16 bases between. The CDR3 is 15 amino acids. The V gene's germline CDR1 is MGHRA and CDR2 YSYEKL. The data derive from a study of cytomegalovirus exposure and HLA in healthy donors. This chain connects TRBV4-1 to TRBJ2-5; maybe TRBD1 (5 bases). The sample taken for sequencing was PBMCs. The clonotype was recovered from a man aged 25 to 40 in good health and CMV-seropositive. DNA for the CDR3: TGCGCCAGCAGCCCGGAAGGGCAGGGTAGAGAGACCCAGTACTTC. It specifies CASSPEGQGRETQYF.